This entry lists 13 T cell receptor beta chains sequenced from one sample in a study of blood T cell repertoires in COVID-19. The assay was immunoSEQ multiplex PCR, and TCRdb's table has in-frame clones only and misses some. This table holds roughly 170,000 clones, less than 85% found once. What was sequenced was PBMCs or T cells enriched from blood (not recorded which). These receptors came from a man between 60 and 75 years old who had recovered from COVID-19.

The rearrangement links TRBV29-1 to TRBJ1-2, with D tentatively TRBD1 (6 bases). The CDR3 runs to 13 residues. Germline loops: CDR1 SQVTM, CDR2 ANQGSEA. Deletions cut 6 bases from V and 0 bases from J, with 11 bases between. Here the CDR3 DNA reads TGCAGCGTCGGACAGCCATCTAACTATGGCTACACCTTC. As protein: CSVGQPSNYGYTF. The full variable domain, rest sourced from reference TRBV29-1 and TRBJ1-2, is SAVISQKPSRDICQRGTSLTIQCQVDSQVTMMFWYRQQPGQSLTLIATANQGSEATYESGFVIDKFPISRPNLTFSTLTVSNMSPEDSSIYLCSVGQPSNYGYTFGSGTRLTVV.

V gene TRBV27 combines with J gene TRBJ2-1; 8 bases align to TRBD1. The CDR3 sequence is 17 residues long. Per germline, CDR1 MNHEY and CDR2 SMNVEV (reference sequence). V lost 4 bases to trimming and J lost 2 bases; unmatched junction nucleotides: 10. The CDR3 reads CASSSRWTGSTYNEQFF. CDR3 DNA: TGTGCCAGCAGTTCCCGGTGGACAGGGAGTACCTACAATGAGCAGTTCTTC.

This clone was seen a few times. The chain employs TRBV18 and TRBJ1-4; no reliable D call. Trimming left V 4 bases short and J 8 bases short, with 11 bases between. CDR3 length: 13 amino acids. The V gene's germline CDR1 is KGHSH and CDR2 LQKENI. CDR3 DNA: TGTGCCAGCTCACTCGCACAGACCGAAAAACTGTTTTTT. This sequence encodes CASSLAQTEKLFF.

The chain is built from TRBV5-6 and TRBJ2-7; 7 bases match TRBD1. The CDR3 is 15 amino acids. The V gene end was trimmed by 4 bases and the J gene end by 3 bases; junction bases not matched to a gene: 10. Germline-derived CDR1 and CDR2 are SGHDT and YYEEEE. CDR3 DNA: TGTGCCAGCAGCGGTGGACAGGACCAACTCTACGAGCAGTACTTC. Amino acids: CASSGGQDQLYEQYF.

Details on this clone: The junction departs from germline at one end; a sequencing error may be responsible. The V call is TRBV6-1, the J call TRBJ1-1; TRBD1 matches 7 bases. Germline lookup yields CDR1 MNHNS and CDR2 SASEGT. CDR3 length: 15 residues. The CDR3 sequence: CASSQAGTDNTEAFF. DNA for the CDR3: TGTGCCAGCAGTCAAGCCGGGACAGACAACACTGAAGCTTTCTTT.

This clone came up once. J is TRBJ1-2 and V is TRBV19; 7 nucleotides line up with TRBD1. This CDR3 is built from 17 residues. Germline V gives CDR1 LNHDA, CDR2 SQIVND (reference sequence). The V gene end was trimmed by 7 bases and the J gene end by 0 bases; junction bases not matched to a gene: 14. The CDR3 reads CASTSRDSLSSNYGYTF. The CDR3 DNA sequence: TGTGCCAGTACAAGCAGGGACAGCCTCTCTTCTAACTATGGCTACACCTTC.

The rearrangement links TRBV7-2 to TRBJ1-5; a possible D gene is TRBD1 (5 bases). With 1 base removed from V and 10 bases from J, the gap between germline ends came to 11 bases. Germline CDR1 SGHTA, CDR2 FQGNSA. The CDR3 has 13 amino acids. CDR3: CASSLGRQSPQHF. Written as DNA, the CDR3 is TGTGCCAGCAGCTTAGGACGACAGTCACCCCAGCATTTT.

V gene TRBV6-2 or TRBV6-3 combines with J gene TRBJ1-6; TRBD1 matches at 7 bases. The V and J ends lost 3 bases and 5 bases, in that order; junction bases with no gene match: 1. CDR1 and CDR2 (germline): MNHEY, SVGEGT. This CDR3 has 14 residues. In nucleotides, the CDR3 is TGTGCCAGCAGTTATGGACAGGATAATTCACCCCTCCACTTT. Translation gives CASSYGQDNSPLHF.

The gene calls are TRBV7-9 and TRBJ1-1; D not resolved. Trimming removed 0 bases at V and 10 bases at J, with 21 bases between. Germline V lookup: CDR1 SEHNR, CDR2 FQNEAQ (reference sequence). This CDR3 spans 16 amino acids. The DNA for the CDR3 is TGTGCCAGCAGCTTAGCTCCGGACTTACACCCCCTGGGAGCTTTCTTT. Its translation: CASSLAPDLHPLGAFF.

The chain recombines TRBV25-1 with TRBJ2-1, with 9 positions matching TRBD1. Germline V gives CDR1 MGHDK, CDR2 SYGVNS. J gave up 7 bases and V 1 base, and 11 bases lay outside the gene matches. The CDR3 extends over 17 amino acids. CDR3 in amino acids: CASSEFKGTGGYNEQFF. DNA of the CDR3: TGTGCCAGCAGTGAATTCAAAGGTACAGGGGGCTATAATGAGCAGTTCTTC.

This clone was seen more than once but under ten times. The chain is built from TRBV10-3 and TRBJ1-4, with 11 positions matching TRBD1. The V and J ends lost 4 bases and 5 bases, in that order; junction bases with no gene match: 24. The CDR3 is 22 amino acids. Germline V gives CDR1 ENHRY, CDR2 SYGVKD. The CDR3 nucleotides are TGTGCCATCAGTGGAAACCCCGCCAAACCCGGGACAGGGGGGACCGTAAATGAAAAACTGTTTTTT. It translates to CAISGNPAKPGTGGTVNEKLFF.

This clone has just a few counts. V and J are TRBV19 and TRBJ1-4, with D tentatively TRBD1 (6 bases). Trimming left V 7 bases short and J 7 bases short, with 13 bases between. Germline CDR1 is LNHDA and CDR2 is SQIVND (reference sequence). This CDR3 is built from 13 residues. CDR3 in amino acids: CASTLQGREKLFF. DNA of the CDR3: TGTGCCAGTACCTTACAGGGCCGTGAAAAACTGTTTTTT. The full variable domain, completed using reference TRBV19 and TRBJ1-4, is DGGITQSPKYLFRKEGQNVTLSCEQNLNHDAMYWYRQDPGQGLRLIYYSQIVNDFQKGDIAEGYSVSREKKESFPLTVTSAQKNPTAFYLCASTLQGREKLFFGSGTQLSVL.

The genes are TRBV6-5 and TRBJ1-4; 10 nucleotides match TRBD1. V was pared by 6 bases and J by 7 bases, with 5 bases of the junction left unmatched. CDR1 and CDR2 from the germline V gene are MNHEY and SVGAGI. CDR3 size: 14 residues. In DNA form, the CDR3 reads TGTGCCAGCAGGCGGGACAGGGGCCCTGAAAAACTGTTTTTT. It codes for CASRRDRGPEKLFF.